This T cell receptor (beta chain) was identified during a study of OX40 agonist ivuxolimab in advanced cancers. Turning to the overall study: Ivuxolimab was a fully human IgG2 agonistic monoclonal antibody targeting the costimulatory receptor OX40 (CD134). Intravenous ivuxolimab was administered to patients every 2 weeks at six dose levels: 0.01, 0.1, 0.3, 1.5, 3 and 10 mg/kg. Of the 50 to 55 dose-escalation patients, hepatocellular carcinoma was present in approximately 20, melanoma in roughly 15, renal cell carcinoma in 9 and head and neck cancer in 9. A male proportion of roughly 80% and a mean age of approximately 55 years, ranging from roughly 23 to 80, were recorded for the dose-escalation cohort. Prior anti-PD-1, anti-PD-L1 or anti-CTLA-4 therapy was permitted, and 30% to 50% of dose-escalation patients had received checkpoint inhibitors. Partial responses occurred in three dose-escalation patients, of whom one had hepatocellular carcinoma and two had cutaneous melanoma. The point of sequencing TCRbeta in the periphery was to test whether ivuxolimab changed TCR sequence diversity and drove clonal T-cell expansion. The paper describes the monotherapy dose-escalation part (N of about 55 patients) of the phase I trial of ivuxolimab. Overall results and qualifications from the work: Antigen specificity was not determined for the clonally expanded peripheral T cells. At doses from 0.1 to 3.0 mg/kg, clonal expansion was seen in both CD4+ and CD8+ blood T cells between baseline and week 6. After ivuxolimab, expanded clones were on average more numerous among CD8+ T cells than among CD4+ T cells. Low levels of normalized T-cell clonal expansion were also seen in some nonresponding patients. In partial responders in the 0.1-3.0 mg/kg groups, normalized peripheral clonal expansion was found to be among the lowest, especially among CD8+ T cells.

Sequences SGHRS (CDR1) and YFSETQ (CDR2) are obtained from the germline V gene. After removal of 4 bases from V and 2 bases from J, the junction retains 7 bases not matched to a gene. The cysteine opens and the phenylalanine closes a CDR3 of 15 amino acids. CDR3 DNA is the only sequence kept; it has 45 bases, read in frame from the first base. Points on this clone: What antigen it recognizes has not been identified. Base qualities were left out, and no much larger clone turns up one base away.

The trial excluded patients who had a history of autoimmune disease or were on systemic immunosuppression. Peripheral blood for TCR sequencing was collected from all dose cohorts at baseline, on cycle 4 day 1, and on cycle 7 day 1. The samples were taken from a phase I, first-in-human, multicenter, open-label dose-escalation trial of ivuxolimab. Adults with locally advanced or metastatic melanoma, renal cell carcinoma, hepatocellular carcinoma or head and neck squamous cell carcinoma were enrolled in the trial. Before TCR sequencing, CD4+ and CD8+ T cells were separately sorted from peripheral blood. For sequencing of the TCRbeta CDR3 region, genomic DNA was extracted from the sorted cells. The immunoSEQ Assay was used for sequencing of TCRbeta CDR3 regions. The immuneACCESS repertoire file appears here via TCRdb, limited to in-frame rearrangements. These files lack a portion of the clones; in checked studies, under half of the deficit traces to unresolved V genes, and the cause of the others is not known. The sample contains around 84,000 clones, approximately 89% of them found a single time. Approximately 0.19% of the sample is held by the ten biggest clonotypes.

The clonotype was recovered from an adult with an advanced solid tumor such as melanoma, head and neck, liver or kidney cancer. The chain joins TRBV5-1 to TRBJ2-7, and 9 junctional nucleotides match TRBD2. The source material was CD4+ or CD8+ T cells sorted from blood, sampled in a trial of the OX40 agonist ivuxolimab. The DNA sequence is TGCGCCAGCAGCCCAAGACTAGCGGAAACCTACGAGCAGTACTTC. Protein translation: CASSPRLAETYEQYF.